This TCR beta chain was captured in a study of blood T cell repertoires in COVID-19. Looking at the study overall: Samples taken during acute and convalescent COVID-19 were collected in the United States, Italy and Spain. PBMCs, B-cell-depleted T cells, or T cells were the source of the cDNA or gDNA that made up the material.

Authors' processing steps: Estimated nucleated cell counts came from reference gene primer amplification. The table came from immunoSEQ multiplex PCR; TCRdb's copy has only in-frame clones and leaves some out. V and J calls and clone size are those listed in that table; D and trimming were worked out from the DNA. Among more than 90,000 clones, more than 75% were seen once, and the ten largest hold roughly 11%. Germline-derived CDR1 and CDR2 are SGHRS and YFSETQ. V dropped 5 bases and J dropped 2; count of bases not matched to a gene: 3. The CDR3 is made up of 14 amino acids. The TCR comes from a woman aged 25 to 39 with acute or convalescent COVID-19. This rearrangement joins TRBV5-1 to TRBJ2-1, with 8 bases that match TRBD1. What was sequenced was peripheral blood. The CDR3 DNA reads TGCGCCAGCAGGGGGACAGGACCCTACAATGAGCAGTTCTTC. It is translated as CASRGTGPYNEQFF.